This T cell receptor (beta chain) derives from a study of cytomegalovirus exposure and HLA in healthy donors. The primer mix had 60 Vbeta and 13 Jbeta primers. Produced via immunoSEQ multiplex PCR; TCRdb's table is partial and in-frame only. Of 170,000 or so clones listed, about three quarters are singletons. Germline assignment: CDR1 MNHNS and CDR2 SASEGT. J was trimmed by 4 bases and V by 6 bases; bases with no gene match: 4. CDR3 size: 15 residues. The sample consisted of PBMCs. The sequence was collected from a woman aged 40 to 50 in good health and CMV-seronegative. The chain joins TRBV6-1 to TRBJ2-3; 13 positions match TRBD2. CDR3 residues: CASSQTSGGADTQYF. CDR3 sequence (DNA): TGTGCCAGCAGCCAAACTAGCGGGGGGGCAGATACGCAGTATTTT.